This T cell receptor beta chain is from a study of type 1 and type 2 diabetes patients. Study in general: Samples came from type 1 diabetic, type 2 diabetic or nondiabetic people, recruited in China. From PBMCs, CD4+ and CD8+ T cells were isolated by magnetic microbeads.

Amplification started from genomic DNA. The TCR beta CDR3 region was amplified using 30 forward and 13 reverse primers. Each CDR3 protein is one row after TCRdb ran MiXCR on the multiplex PCR reads. The sample holds 250,000 to 300,000 distinct CDR3 sequences; around 50% are singletons and the top ten take roughly 15%. V lost 4 bases to trimming and J lost 1 base, with 6 bases between them. Germline V lookup: CDR1 MNHEY, CDR2 SMNVEV (reference sequence). This CDR3 spans 13 amino acids. Concerning this clonotype: The antigen is undetermined.

Study-wide results and caveats: Age and gender were not matched between study groups, possibly biasing interpretation. In CD4+ and CD8+ T cells, type 2 diabetes diversity exceeded type 1.

The sequencing sample was made of peripheral blood mononuclear cells (PBMCs). The TCR was taken from a man between 18 and 35 years old with type 2 diabetes. The J gene is TRBJ2-3, the V gene TRBV27; D gene ambiguous. CDR3 nucleotide sequence: TGTGCCAGCAGTTCCGGTCGCACAGATACGCAGTATTTT. Protein product: CASSSGRTDTQYF.